The 25 T cell receptor beta chains below all came from one sample that was sequenced in a study of cytomegalovirus exposure and HLA in healthy donors. Vbeta (60) and Jbeta (13) primers were used in the PCR. Sequencing used immunoSEQ multiplex PCR; TCRdb keeps in-frame clones, though not all of them. The table shows about 43,000 clones, with roughly 80% occurring only once. Specimen: PBMCs. The receptors were gathered from a man aged 45-65 years in good health and CMV-seronegative.

On this clone itself: The junction differs from germline at one of its ends, possibly a read error. This chain uses TRBV7-2 with TRBJ1-6; a possible D gene is TRBD1 (5 bases). CDR1 SGHTA and CDR2 FQGNSA come from the germline V gene. CDR3 length: 16 residues. CDR3 nucleotide sequence: TGTGCCAGCAGCGTGTGGGGACGGACTAATAATTCACCCCTTCACTTT. Its protein product is CASSVWGRTNNSPLHF.

The chain links TRBV5-5 to TRBJ1-4; 8 nucleotides align to TRBD1. Germline trimming cut 3 bases from V and 7 bases from J; bases unmatched to any gene: 11. There are 16 residues in the CDR3. Germline CDR1 is SGHKS and CDR2 is YYEKEE (reference sequence). This chain's CDR3 is CASSSPDRAIREKLFF. Written as DNA, the CDR3 is TGTGCCAGCAGCTCGCCGGACAGGGCAATTCGTGAAAAACTGTTTTTT.

The rearrangement uses TRBV2 and TRBJ2-7, with 9 bases aligning to TRBD1. V shed 7 bases and J 6 bases; nucleotides not matched to a gene: 7. Per the germline V gene, CDR1 is SNHLY and CDR2 is FYNNEI. The CDR3 length is 13 residues. The chain's CDR3 is CASTGTGLGEQYF. The CDR3 nucleotides are TGTGCCAGCACCGGGACAGGGTTGGGCGAGCAGTACTTC.

The chain carries TRBV2 and TRBJ2-5, with D possibly TRBD2 on 5 matching bases. Judging by the DNA end, TRBJ2-7 fits better; the J call may be wrong. The CDR3 contains 14 residues. Germline V lookup: CDR1 SNHLY, CDR2 FYNNEI. This chain's CDR3 is CASTMSPGSYEQYF. CDR3 in DNA: TGTGCCAGCACTATGAGCCCGGGGTCCTACGAGCAGTACTTC.

The rearrangement uses TRBV5-4 and TRBJ1-2; D is unresolved. The CDR3 sequence is 13 residues long. Germline V CDR1 and CDR2: SGHNT, YYREEE (reference sequence). The V end was cut by 3 bases, the J end by 7 bases, with 13 bases between. The CDR3 loop is CASSYPDGSGYTF. CDR3 in DNA: TGTGCCAGCAGCTACCCCGACGGGTCTGGCTACACCTTC.

J is TRBJ2-7 and V is TRBV30; no reliable D call. The CDR3 consists of 12 residues. V was trimmed by 1 base and J by 4 bases, leaving 8 bases between them. Germline V gives CDR1 GTSNPN, CDR2 SVGIG (reference sequence). CDR3 residues: CAWSENFYEQYF. In nucleotides, the CDR3 is TGTGCCTGGAGTGAAAACTTTTACGAGCAGTACTTC.

CDR3 amino acids: CASQTSGRAGEQFF. The CDR3, as DNA: TGTGCCAGCCAAACTAGCGGGAGGGCCGGTGAGCAGTTCTTC. V and J are TRBV13 and TRBJ2-1; 13 bases match TRBD2. Germline loops: CDR1 PRHDT, CDR2 FYEKMQ (reference sequence). This CDR3 is built from 14 residues. V was pared by 8 bases and J by 9 bases, with 7 bases of the junction left unmatched.

This sequence joins TRBV4-3 and TRBJ2-1; 9 positions match TRBD1. This CDR3 comprises 17 residues. V lost 2 bases and J lost 4; bases outside the gene matches: 9. Germline-derived CDR1 and CDR2 are LGHNA and YSLEER. CDR3 region: CASSQTWTGEVYNEQFF. CDR3 DNA: TGCGCCAGCAGCCAAACCTGGACAGGGGAAGTATACAATGAGCAGTTCTTC.

The V and J genes are TRBV2 and TRBJ2-7; TRBD1 is a possible D gene (5 bases). Deletions cut 6 bases from V and 3 bases from J, with 9 bases between. There are 12 residues in the CDR3. CDR1 SNHLY and CDR2 FYNNEI come from the germline V gene. CDR3 nucleotide sequence: TGTGCCAGCAGGGACGACAGCTACGAGCAGTACTTC. Protein sequence: CASRDDSYEQYF. Looking up the rest from reference TRBV2 and TRBJ2-7 gives the full variable domain: EPEVTQTPSHQVTQMGQEVILRCVPISNHLYFYWYRQILGQKVEFLVSFYNNEISEKSEIFDDQFSVERPDGSNFTLKIRSTKLEDSAMYFCASRDDSYEQYFGPGTRLTVT.

The chain recombines TRBV5-1 with TRBJ2-1, with D perhaps matching TRBD2 (7 bases). This CDR3 contains 16 residues. V lost 3 bases and J 3 bases, leaving 16 bases between the germline ends. CDR1 and CDR2 (germline): SGHRS, YFSETQ. CDR3 amino acids: CASSSPEGGNYNEQFF. DNA for the CDR3: TGCGCCAGCAGCTCGCCCGAGGGGGGGAACTACAATGAGCAGTTCTTC. The full variable domain, rest sourced from reference TRBV5-1 and TRBJ2-1, is KAGVTQTPRYLIKTRGQQVTLSCSPISGHRSVSWYQQTPGQGLQFLFEYFSETQRNKGNFPGRFSGRQFSNSRSEMNVSTLELGDSALYLCASSSPEGGNYNEQFFGPGTRLTVL.

The chain couples TRBV9 to TRBJ1-1; TRBD1 agrees at 9 bases. This CDR3 has 14 amino acids. V shed 6 bases and J 5 bases; nucleotides not matched to a gene: 8. CDR1 and CDR2 (germline): SGDLS, YYNGEE. The DNA for the CDR3 is TGTGCCAGCACCAGGGGACAGGGAAGAACTGAAGCTTTCTTT. Translated, it gives CASTRGQGRTEAFF.

A single count supports this clone. This chain connects TRBV18 to TRBJ2-3, with TRBD2 matching 13 bases. The CDR3 covers 19 residues. Germline V gene lookup returns CDR1 KGHSH and CDR2 LQKENI. V dropped 6 bases and J dropped 0; count of bases not matched to a gene: 12. CDR3: CASSVGLAGAMTSTDTQYF. The CDR3 DNA reads TGTGCCAGCTCGGTCGGACTAGCGGGGGCGATGACAAGCACAGATACGCAGTATTTT.

The chain recombines TRBV7-2 with TRBJ2-3; D remains ambiguous. CDR1 SGHTA and CDR2 FQGNSA come from the germline V gene. The CDR3 runs to 15 residues. Between the trimmed V and J ends, which lost 8 bases and 0 bases, there was a span of 15 bases. In DNA, the CDR3 is TGTGCCAGCTCACCCCAGAATCCTAGCACAGATACGCAGTATTTT. It yields the protein CASSPQNPSTDTQYF.

V and J are TRBV2 and TRBJ2-7; D may be TRBD1 (6 bases). CDR1 and CDR2 from the germline V gene are SNHLY and FYNNEI. This CDR3 region has 14 residues. Trimming shortened V by 5 bases and J by 4 bases, and 15 bases separated the two germline ends. The CDR3 loop is CASSWQGNEYEQYF. For the CDR3, the DNA is TGTGCCAGCAGTTGGCAGGGGAATGAATACGAGCAGTACTTC.

The chain links TRBV5-4 to TRBJ2-5; 7 nucleotides agree with TRBD1. The CDR3 extends over 13 amino acids. Trimming cost V 1 base and J 4 bases; bases outside gene matches: 1. Germline CDR1 reads SGHNT; CDR2 reads YYREEE (reference sequence). In nucleotides, the CDR3 is TGTGCCAGCAGCTTGCCAGGGGGAGAGACCCAGTACTTC. Translated: CASSLPGGETQYF.

Here the CDR3 reads CASSELTGNIQYF. CDR3 coding DNA: TGTGCCAGCAGTGAACTTACAGGAAACATTCAGTACTTC. The chain employs TRBV6-1 and TRBJ2-4, with a possible D match to TRBD1 (5 bases). Germline loops: CDR1 MNHNS, CDR2 SASEGT. Between the trimmed V and J ends, which lost 2 bases and 6 bases, there was a span of 8 bases. There are 13 residues in the CDR3.

This chain joins TRBV28 and TRBJ2-3; TRBD1 is a possible D gene (5 bases). Germline V lookup: CDR1 MDHEN, CDR2 SYDVKM. The germline V and J ends were trimmed by 6 bases and 2 bases, with 9 bases remaining between them. This CDR3 is 13 amino acids long. CDR3 sequence (DNA): TGTGCCAGCAGAGGACAATACACAGATACGCAGTATTTT. It yields the protein CASRGQYTDTQYF.

About this clone: Other DNA sequences in this sample translate to the same CDR3. This chain uses TRBV9 with TRBJ2-1, with 7 bases lining up with TRBD2. The junction had 6 bases not matched to a gene; V was cut back by 4 bases and J by 2 bases. From germline, CDR1 is SGDLS and CDR2 YYNGEE. There are 15 residues in the CDR3. This chain's CDR3 is CASSPRGGAYNEQFF. The CDR3 DNA reads as TGTGCCAGCAGCCCCCGTGGGGGGGCCTACAATGAGCAGTTCTTC.

This clone has a single count. This chain uses TRBV19 with TRBJ1-1, with D unclear. Germline loops: CDR1 LNHDA, CDR2 SQIVND (reference sequence). V was cut by 4 bases and J by 5 bases, with 11 bases left in between. The CDR3 has 13 amino acids. The CDR3 bases are TGTGCCAGTAGTAGAACCCCGGGGACTGAAGCTTTCTTT. Translation: CASSRTPGTEAFF.

This clone appeared a few times. The rearrangement links TRBV4-2 to TRBJ2-2; D possibly corresponds to TRBD1 (6 bases). Germline V lookup: CDR1 LGHNA, CDR2 YNFKEQ. V was shortened by 1 base and J by 0 bases, with 9 bases between the two germline ends. CDR3 size: 16 residues. DNA for the CDR3: TGTGCCAGCAGCCAAGCTCACAGGGCGAACACCGGGGAGCTGTTTTTT. Translated: CASSQAHRANTGELFF.

The rearrangement uses TRBV5-1 and TRBJ1-5; 9 positions match TRBD1. V lost 0 bases, J lost 7 bases, and 5 bases stayed unmatched. CDR3 length equals 15 residues. Germline lookup yields CDR1 SGHRS and CDR2 YFSETQ. In nucleotides, the CDR3 is TGCGCCAGCAGCTTGGGGGACAGGGCTTGGCAGCCCCAGCATTTT. It codes for CASSLGDRAWQPQHF.

The chain joins TRBV18 to TRBJ1-1; possible D gene TRBD1, 5 bases. This CDR3 contains 13 residues. The V and J ends lost 4 bases and 5 bases respectively, with 11 bases between them. Per the germline V gene, CDR1 is KGHSH and CDR2 is LQKENI. In nucleotides, the CDR3 is TGTGCCAGCTCACTACAGGTCGAAACTGAAGCTTTCTTT. This encodes CASSLQVETEAFF. Filled out from reference TRBV18 and TRBJ1-1, the complete variable domain reads NAGVMQNPRHLVRRRGQEARLRCSPMKGHSHVYWYRQLPEEGLKFMVYLQKENIIDESGMPKERFSAEFPKEGPSILRIQQVVRGDSAAYFCASSLQVETEAFFGQGTRLTVV.

In this sample, this clone turned up once. The V and J genes are TRBV18 and TRBJ1-2, with TRBD1 matching 8 bases. The V gene end was trimmed by 3 bases and the J gene end by 1 base; junction bases not matched to a gene: 4. Germline V CDR1 and CDR2: KGHSH, LQKENI. The CDR3 totals 15 residues. The CDR3 coding sequence is TGTGCCAGCTCACCGGGACAGGAGTTTAACTATGGCTACACCTTC. The encoded protein is CASSPGQEFNYGYTF.

This chain joins TRBV28 and TRBJ1-4, with TRBD1 as a possible D gene (6 bases). Per germline, CDR1 MDHEN and CDR2 SYDVKM. The CDR3 has 15 amino acids. V lost 6 bases and J lost 1, with 12 bases in between. This chain's CDR3 is CASSPLQGTNEKLFF. Written as DNA, the CDR3 is TGTGCCAGCAGCCCATTACAGGGAACTAATGAAAAACTGTTTTTT.

The genes are TRBV27 and TRBJ1-1; D not certain. The V end lost 2 bases, the J end lost 0 bases, and 10 bases lay between the germline ends. Germline V gives CDR1 MNHEY, CDR2 SMNVEV (reference sequence). CDR3 length: 15 residues. The CDR3 protein is CASSLRPGVNTEAFF. The CDR3 DNA reads TGTGCCAGCAGTTTACGCCCCGGGGTGAACACTGAAGCTTTCTTT.